These T cell receptor beta chains were read from a single sample in a study of CD8 T cells in ankylosing spondylitis. TCRdb itself ran the 5' RACE reads through MiXCR, one entry per CDR3 protein. The table has some 130,000 distinct CDR3 sequences, around 15% seen once. Sequencing was performed on blood, either unsorted or a sorted T cell fraction (not recorded which). The receptors originated from a female donor with ankylosing spondylitis or in good health (not recorded which). CDR3s leave out the opening cysteine and the closing phenylalanine or tryptophan.

j_gene,v_gene,CDR3aa
TRBJ2-1,TRBV20-1,SARDVGGGSYNEQF
TRBJ2-7,TRBV20-1,SAQNPGSYEQY
TRBJ2-3,TRBV5-5,ASSLGGRTDTQY
TRBJ2-1,TRBV20-1,SARERTLSSYNEQF
TRBJ2-3,TRBV28,ASSSPGLAGGVTDTQY
TRBJ2-1,TRBV7-8,ASSKTSAAYNEQF
TRBJ2-2,TRBV11-2,ASSLDLSGTAGELF
TRBJ1-3,TRBV3-1,ASSQEGGNTIY
TRBJ2-1,TRBV5-1,ASSRQEGYNEQF
TRBJ1-1,TRBV20-1,SARGHTNTEAF
TRBJ2-7,TRBV29-1,SVDQGIDEQY
TRBJ2-5,TRBV5-1,TSSDLLAGYQETQY
TRBJ1-5,TRBV6-1,ASRGTVDFQPQH
TRBJ1-5,TRBV3-1,ASSQAGAGVGQPQH
TRBJ2-7,TRBV20-1,SARDFGGYEQY
TRBJ1-4,TRBV3-1,ASSQRQAHNEKLF
TRBJ2-1,TRBV12-3/TRBV12-4,ASSPEQGLINEQF
TRBJ2-4,TRBV3-1,ASSQDGGRKNSQY
TRBJ2-2,TRBV9,ASSVEAAGANTGELF
TRBJ2-1,TRBV7-3,ASSAGQGASYNEQF
TRBJ2-5,TRBV27,ASSLSPLAAQQTQY
TRBJ2-1,TRBV5-1,ASSTNRGRNNEQF
TRBJ1-5,TRBV10-3,ATQTEKGPQPQH
TRBJ2-3,TRBV20-1,SAPGSSSDTQY
TRBJ2-2,TRBV5-1,ASSWDRLDTGELF
TRBJ1-4,TRBV3-1,ASSQWATNEKLF
TRBJ2-7,TRBV12-2,ASRSKGGYEQY
TRBJ2-1,TRBV29-1,SVTGFNEQF